Detailed here is one T cell receptor (beta chain). Its antigen remains unidentified. This sample includes further DNA sequences coding for the same CDR3. This table comes from immunoSEQ multiplex PCR, and its TCRdb copy is limited to in-frame clones, with some not included. The sample records over a million clones, around 97% being singletons. This entry belongs to a study of shared clonotypes between healthy human individuals. On the study more broadly: Each donor's CD4 naive and CD4 memory cells filled three plates apiece, CD8 naive two, and CD8 memory one. Study-wide findings and caveats: Rarefaction showed that sequencing of sorted subsets was incomplete (despite large depth).

The ends were cut back, 2 bases at V and 2 bases at J, with 6 bases in the middle. The germline V gene has CDR1 MNHNS and CDR2 SASEGT. The CDR3 has 14 amino acids. The sequencing sample was made of naive CD4+ T cells sorted from blood. Subset here: CD45RA+ positively selected. The clonotype comes from a young man in good health. The rearrangement uses TRBV6-1 and TRBJ2-2; D unresolved. In nucleotides, the CDR3 is TGTGCCAGCAGTGAACTGTCCAACACCGGGGAGCTGTTTTTT. Translating gives CASSELSNTGELFF.